A single sample is the source of the 15 T cell receptor beta chains below, sequenced in a study of CD8 T cells in Susac syndrome. The authors reverse transcribed roughly 0.5 to 1 ug RNA with random hexamers. TCRdb redid the calling of the immunoSEQ multiplex PCR reads with MiXCR, one entry per CDR3 protein. The sample lists roughly 150,000 distinct CDR3 sequences, roughly 94% occurring once. The specimen was CD4+ T cells from PBMCs. The receptors shown here come from a human donor with multiple sclerosis.

The chain uses TRBV12-3 or TRBV12-4 and TRBJ1-5; 7 bases map to TRBD1. The CDR3 consists of 15 residues. After removal of 5 bases from V and 6 bases from J, the junction contained 10 bases not matched to a gene. CDR3 nucleotide sequence: TGTGCCAGCAGTCCGACAGGGCTAGGTTTTCAGCCCCAGCATTTT. Translated: CASSPTGLGFQPQHF.

V usage is TRBV6-5 and J usage is TRBJ2-3; D not certain. Between the trimmed V and J ends, which lost 6 bases and 0 bases, there was a span of 7 bases. This CDR3 has 13 residues. Germline CDR1 MNHEY, CDR2 SVGAGI. This CDR3 reads CASRAPSTDTQYF. CDR3 DNA sequence: TGTGCCAGCAGGGCACCTAGCACAGATACGCAGTATTTT.

The CDR3 region is CASRGTDGTEAFF. CDR3 bases: TGCGCCAGCAGGGGGACAGATGGCACTGAAGCTTTCTTT. This chain joins TRBV5-1 and TRBJ1-1; 7 nucleotides line up with TRBD1. The V gene end was trimmed by 5 bases and the J gene end by 4 bases; junction bases not matched to a gene: 5. Germline-derived CDR1 and CDR2 are SGHRS and YFSETQ. CDR3 length: 13 amino acids.

J is TRBJ2-2 and V is TRBV29-1; 12 bases agree with TRBD2. The V gene's germline CDR1 is SQVTM and CDR2 ANQGSEA. V dropped 6 bases and J dropped 5; count of bases not matched to a gene: 4. The CDR3 extends over 14 amino acids. The CDR3 region has the DNA TGCAGCGTGGGTCTAGCGGGAGGGACCGGGGAGCTGTTTTTT. Translation gives CSVGLAGGTGELFF.

The V call is TRBV11-2, the J call TRBJ1-2, with TRBD1 identical over 8 bases. CDR3 length: 13 amino acids. The ends lost 5 bases at V and 5 bases at J; junction bases unmatched: 4. Germline lookup yields CDR1 SGHAT and CDR2 FQNNGV. CDR3 residues: CASSPGTGYGYTF. Written as DNA, the CDR3 is TGTGCCAGCAGCCCGGGGACAGGTTATGGCTACACCTTC.

The chain combines TRBV6-6 with TRBJ2-5; 7 bases align to TRBD2. The CDR3 is made up of 12 amino acids. V was pared by 8 bases and J by 6 bases, with 6 bases of the junction left unmatched. Germline V lookup: CDR1 MNHNY, CDR2 SVGAGI (reference sequence). CDR3 nucleotides: TGTGCCAGCGGGGGGGGAGCGCAGACCCAGTACTTC. As protein: CASGGGAQTQYF.

The chain joins TRBV9 to TRBJ2-7; a weak D match, TRBD1 (6 bases). This CDR3 is built from 14 residues. V was clipped by 0 bases and J by 6 bases, with 13 bases between them. The V gene's germline CDR1 is SGDLS and CDR2 YYNGEE. Here the CDR3 reads CASSVGDTILEQYF. For the CDR3, the DNA is TGTGCCAGCAGCGTAGGGGACACTATCCTCGAGCAGTACTTC.

This chain joins TRBV3-1 and TRBJ2-5, with D perhaps TRBD2 (6 bases). Germline CDR1 reads LGHDT; CDR2 reads YNNKEL (reference sequence). V was clipped by 6 bases and J by 5 bases, with 13 bases between them. The CDR3 contains 13 residues. As DNA, the CDR3 is TGTGCCAGCAGTCCCCTGGAGGGGGAGACCCAGTACTTC. Its translation is CASSPLEGETQYF.

The chain carries TRBV30 and TRBJ2-5, with TRBD1 matching over 7 bases. Trimming took 2 bases from V and 5 from J; bases not matched to a gene: 5. This CDR3 has 13 amino acids. In germline, CDR1 is GTSNPN, CDR2 SVGIG (reference sequence). Here the CDR3 DNA reads TGTGCCTGGAGTATACAGGGGAGCGAGACCCAGTACTTC. Translated: CAWSIQGSETQYF.

The chain combines TRBV20-1 with TRBJ1-6; TRBD1 might be the D (5 bases). Germline CDR1 and CDR2: DFQATT and SNEGSKA (reference sequence). Trimming cost V 6 bases and J 5 bases, with 11 bases left between them. The length of the CDR3 is 13 residues. The CDR3 sequence is CSAEAQDNSPLHF. The CDR3 DNA reads TGCAGTGCGGAGGCACAGGATAATTCACCCCTCCACTTT.

The V gene is TRBV10-3, the J gene TRBJ2-3; D remains ambiguous. The germline V gene has CDR1 ENHRY and CDR2 SYGVKD. This CDR3 has 13 amino acids. V was clipped by 3 bases and J by 6 bases, with 10 bases between them. The CDR3 bases are TGTGCCATCAGTGAAGGTCGGCAGGATACGCAGTATTTT. Protein sequence: CAISEGRQDTQYF.

The chain employs TRBV12-3 or TRBV12-4 and TRBJ1-4; 9 bases map to TRBD1. The V segment lost 5 bases and the J segment 1 base; nucleotides outside the gene matches: 2. The CDR3 is 15 residues long. CDR3 protein: CASSKDRGTNEKLFF. The DNA for the CDR3 is TGTGCCAGCAGTAAGGACAGGGGAACTAATGAAAAACTGTTTTTT.

The J gene is TRBJ2-5, the V gene TRBV24-1; a possible D gene is TRBD1 (8 bases). V gave up 12 bases and J gave up 5 bases, with 27 bases separating them. This CDR3 is 16 amino acids long. Germline lookup yields CDR1 KGHDR and CDR2 SFDVKD. CDR3 DNA sequence: TGTGCCTCCCTAAGGACAGGGAGGGTGTTACGGGAGACCCAGTACTTC. Amino acid sequence: CASLRTGRVLRETQYF.

CDR3 nucleotide sequence: TGTGCCAGCTCACCACTGACTGGGGATGGCAATCAGCCCCAGCATTTT. Translating it yields CASSPLTGDGNQPQHF. This chain joins TRBV18 and TRBJ1-5, with D hard to call. With 1 base removed from V and 2 bases from J, the gap between germline ends came to 12 bases. The CDR3 covers 16 residues. Per the germline V gene, CDR1 is KGHSH and CDR2 is LQKENI.

This clonotype showed up just once. The chain carries TRBV7-8 and TRBJ2-7; 8 nucleotides match TRBD2. V dropped 1 base and J dropped 3; count of bases not matched to a gene: 5. Per germline, CDR1 SGHVS and CDR2 FQNEAQ. CDR3 length equals 15 residues. Here the CDR3 DNA reads TGTGCCAGCAGCTTAGGTTTTAGCGGGGTCTACGAGCAGTACTTC. It yields the protein CASSLGFSGVYEQYF.